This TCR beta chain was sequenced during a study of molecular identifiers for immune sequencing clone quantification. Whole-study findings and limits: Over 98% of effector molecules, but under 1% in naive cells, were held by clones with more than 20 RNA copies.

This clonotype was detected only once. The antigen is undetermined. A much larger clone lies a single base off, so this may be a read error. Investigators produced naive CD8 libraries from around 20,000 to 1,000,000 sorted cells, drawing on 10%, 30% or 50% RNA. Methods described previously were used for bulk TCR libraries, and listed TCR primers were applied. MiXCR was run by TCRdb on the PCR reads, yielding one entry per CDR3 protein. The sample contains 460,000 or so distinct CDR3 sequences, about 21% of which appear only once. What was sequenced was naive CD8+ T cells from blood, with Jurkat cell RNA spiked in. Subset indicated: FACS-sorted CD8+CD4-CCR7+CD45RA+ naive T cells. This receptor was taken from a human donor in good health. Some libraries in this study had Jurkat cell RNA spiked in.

CDR3 in DNA: TGCGCCAGCAGCCAAGAGGTAACGGGGATCAACGAGCAGTACTTC. This encodes CASSQEVTGINEQYF. The chain recombines TRBV4-3 with TRBJ2-7; possibly TRBD2 for D (5 bases). The V end lost 0 bases, the J end lost 5 bases, and 14 bases lay between the germline ends. CDR1 and CDR2 (germline): LGHNA, YSLEER. The CDR3 is 15 amino acids.